This TCR beta chain was recorded in a study of lymphopenia after photon versus proton radiotherapy (dated by TCRdb to about 2019). Regarding the complete study: The immunological effects of photon versus proton radiation therapy were compared in patients with gastrointestinal tumors who developed high-grade lymphopenia. The study was designed to characterize how the impact on the immune system differs between the two radiation modalities. The cohort included 20 to 25 patients with gastrointestinal tumors who developed lymphopenia after receiving either photon or proton therapy.

For this clone: What this receptor recognizes is not known. Base qualities are missing; no much larger clone stands one base away.

The library was made by the immunoSEQ multiplex PCR assay. T cell repertoires were profiled with deep sequencing of rearranged TCR beta loci together with multiparametric flow cytometry. The table comes from immuneACCESS by way of TCRdb, which keeps in-frame sequences with V and J called. Part of the clones is missing from these tables; in studies checked, under half for an unresolved V gene and the rest for unknown reasons. This sample comprises some 76,000 clones, roughly 90% of them detected only once. Together, the top ten hold about 2.2% of the sample. Including the terminal cysteine and phenylalanine, the CDR3 comprises 15 residues. The only DNA kept is the CDR3, 45 bases in frame from the first base. From the germline V gene, CDR1 is MNHEY and CDR2 is SVGAGI. V is pared back by 8 bases and J by 10 bases, with 21 bases lying between the germline termini. Here is what the overall study found, with its caveats: After the lymphocyte count nadir, repertoires from photon-treated patients showed oligoclonal expansion, particularly of CD8+ Temra cells, and this expansion drove the decline in diversity. The survival association was assessed only in patients who died, and the authors presented better survival with proton therapy as a possibility rather than a demonstrated result. During treatment, patients who received proton therapy stayed relatively stable, whereas patients who received photon therapy lost naive T cells and TCR diversity and gained effector/memory populations. Across the cohort, an inverse correlation was found between a larger post-nadir drop in TCR diversity and overall survival time among patients who died.

In this chain, TRBV6-5 is recombined with TRBJ1-6; tentative D gene TRBD1, with 6 bases matching. The material sequenced was peripheral blood, taken from a patient treated with photon-based radiotherapy. This TCR derives from a woman aged 40 to 50 with cholangiocarcinoma. The DNA is as follows: TGTGCCAGCTCCCGGGGTTCAGGGGTAAACTCACCCCTCCACTTT. This gives the protein CASSRGSGVNSPLHF.